The subject of this entry is one T cell receptor beta chain. The target of this receptor is not known. Base qualities are missing; no much larger clone stands one base away. In the ViraFEST assay, PBMC were stimulated with viral peptide pools, and antigen-specific CD4+ T cell clonotypes were then identified by expansion using TCR sequencing. After more than 9 days of culture, CD4+ T cells were isolated with the EasySep CD4+ T cell isolation kit. Negative nucleocapsid antibody results before and after vaccination confirmed that the healthy vaccine recipients had no prior SARS-CoV-2 infection. About 2.2 million PBMC per well were cultured in IMDM with about 4.8% human AB serum, 10 IU/ml IL-2 and gentamicin, plus 10 ug/ml peptides. On days 3 and 7, half of the culture medium was replaced with fresh IL-2-containing medium. Unless noted otherwise, every peptide stimulation condition was cultured in triplicate wells. Using Ficoll-Paque Plus gradient centrifugation, PBMC were separated from whole blood and then either used fresh or cryopreserved at -140C. The overlapping peptide pools covered the spike proteins of SARS-CoV-2 and of the common cold coronaviruses HCoV-NL63, HCoV-OC43 and HCoV-229E. The QIAamp micro DNA kit was used to extract genomic DNA from the cultured CD4+ T cells.

This record comes from a study of vaccination effects on CD4 cells after COVID-19 (dated by TCRdb to the early 2020s). A note on the overall study: Two doses of either the BNT162b2 or the mRNA-1273 mRNA SARS-CoV-2 vaccine were administered to participants. Altogether, 10 COVID-19 convalescent patients and a handful of SARS-CoV-2-naive healthy vaccine recipients made up the full study. Cultures from other donors in the study were sequenced with the Oncomine TCR Beta short-read assay on an Illumina iSeq 100. SARS-CoV-2 spike-specific CD4+ TCR repertoires from before and after mRNA vaccination were compared in COVID-19 convalescent patients and in infection-naive vaccine recipients. Points the paper makes about the study in general: At late post-vaccination timepoints, both infection-induced and vaccine-induced clones showed marked clonal contraction, consistent with waning T cell responses. The study was limited by a small number of convalescent patients, and early post-infection timepoints were lacking. In healthy vaccine recipients, vaccine-induced clones were almost all SARS-CoV-2 mono-reactive, with only 1 of 255 cross-reactive with common cold coronaviruses.

Relative to germline, V is 6 bases shorter and J is 0 bases shorter, with 27 bases between their ends. Inclusive of the bounding cysteine and phenylalanine, the CDR3 is 20 residues long. Here the CDR3 DNA is all that survives: 60 bases in frame from base 1. The library relied on the immunoSEQ multiplex PCR assay. DNA from the cultured and isolated CD4+ T cells underwent TCR beta CDR3 sequencing. The authors' analysis ran thus. The analysis removed non-productive TCR sequences, trimmed reads to the CDR3 region, and retained only CDR3s that were 7 or more amino acids long. The MANAFEST web app was used to identify antigen-specific clonotypes by comparing expansion in peptide wells with expansion in reference cultures. Positive clones required FDR<0.05 expansion versus reference and all other wells, odds ratio above 5, and frequency above 0.1% in two replicate wells. A clonotype was called cross-reactive if it was significantly expanded both in SARS-CoV-2 spike wells and in at least one common cold coronavirus spike condition. Using the stringdist R package, CDR3 similarity was measured by Levenshtein distance, and unrooted trees were constructed with ape in R 3.6.1. TCRdb took over this immuneACCESS table, retaining in-frame rearrangements with V and J assigned. Such tables are incomplete; in checked studies, under half of the missing clones stem from an unresolved V gene, and the remainder is unexplained. The DNA was the basis for D and trimming; V, J and clone size are from that table. The sample table lists approximately 74,000 clones, approximately 75% of them with a count of one. Jointly, the top ten make up roughly 2.9% of the sample.

Sequencing was performed on CD4+ T cells from PBMCs cultured with HCoV-NL63 spike peptides, taken before COVID-19 vaccination. This sample's cell subset or site label indicates: HCoV-NL63 spike overlapping peptide pool stimulation. The chain couples TRBV23-1 to TRBJ1-3; the D gene is unclear. TRBV23-1 is recorded as an ORF, its role being uncertain. The TCR was taken from a human donor who received a COVID-19 vaccine. The CDR3 loop reads CASSLESRRSGFSSGNTIYF. The nucleotide sequence is given as TGCGCCAGCAGCCTAGAAAGCCGAAGATCAGGTTTTAGCTCTGGAAACACCATATATTTT.